The 26 T cell receptor beta chains below were found in one sample sequenced in a study of shared clonotypes between healthy human individuals. Libraries were prepared by immunoSEQ multiplex PCR; TCRdb keeps only in-frame clonotypes and omits some of them. The sample carries some 2.3 million clones, over 85% recorded once. Sequenced: naive CD4+ T cells from PBMCs. Indicated subset: CD45RA+ positively selected. The receptors here all came from a man younger than 35 in good health. Some clones in this sample may be carry-over from other donors' samples.

This rearrangement joins TRBV28 to TRBJ2-3; 9 bases align to TRBD1. CDR1 is MDHEN and CDR2 is SYDVKM in the germline V gene. The V segment lost 4 bases and the J segment 1 base; nucleotides outside the gene matches: 6. The length of the CDR3 is 16 residues. The CDR3 reads CASSSYRGLGTDTQYF. The CDR3 coding sequence is TGTGCCAGCAGTTCCTACAGGGGGCTCGGCACAGATACGCAGTATTTT.

J is TRBJ1-1 and V is TRBV28; D not certain. The CDR3 has 13 amino acids. V lost 5 bases, J lost 1 base, and 8 bases lay in between. Per the germline V gene, CDR1 is MDHEN and CDR2 is SYDVKM. CDR3 in DNA: TGTGCCAGCAGTCGAAGACAGAACACTGAAGCTTTCTTT. This translates into CASSRRQNTEAFF.

The rearrangement joins TRBV6-6 to TRBJ2-1; D possibly corresponds to TRBD2 (5 bases). CDR3 size: 13 residues. Deletions cut 0 bases from V and 10 bases from J, with 10 bases between. Germline values: CDR1 MNHNY, CDR2 SVGAGI (reference sequence). The CDR3 bases are TGTGCCAGCAGTTACTCGAGGGTAGGGGAGCAGTTCTTC. It yields the protein CASSYSRVGEQFF.

The rearrangement joins TRBV7-9 to TRBJ2-1, with 14 bases lining up with TRBD2. CDR1 is SEHNR and CDR2 is FQNEAQ in the germline V gene (reference sequence). This CDR3 is built from 17 residues. The V segment lost 4 bases and the J segment 7 bases; nucleotides outside the gene matches: 9. The CDR3 DNA reads TGTGCCAGCAGCTCCAACGCGGGACTAGCGGGAGAGAATGAGCAGTTCTTC. As protein: CASSSNAGLAGENEQFF.

The chain combines TRBV1 with TRBJ2-2; the D call TRBD2 from the table was never checked on the DNA. TRBV1 is reported as a pseudogene. The length of the CDR3 is 21 residues. The CDR3 nucleotides are TGCACCAGCAGCCAAGGGAAGATCGGGACTAGCGGGAGATGGAGCACCGGGGAGCTGTTTTTT. Protein product: CTSSQGKIGTSGRWSTGELFF.

The rearrangement joins TRBV30 to TRBJ2-2, with D perhaps matching TRBD1 (5 bases). From germline, CDR1 is GTSNPN and CDR2 SVGIG (reference sequence). The V gene lost 2 bases and the J gene lost 0 bases, with 13 bases spanning the gap. The CDR3 is made up of 16 amino acids. CDR3 amino acids: CAWSTKGSANTGELFF. The CDR3 DNA is TGTGCCTGGAGTACCAAGGGGTCGGCGAACACCGGGGAGCTGTTTTTT. The whole variable domain, remainder taken from reference TRBV30 and TRBJ2-2, is SQTIHQWPATLVQPVGSPLSLECTVEGTSNPNLYWYRQAAGRGLQLLFYSVGIGQISSEVPQNLSASRPQDRQFILSSKKLLLSDSGFYLCAWSTKGSANTGELFFGEGSRLTVL.

The genes are TRBV6-5 and TRBJ1-2; possibly TRBD1 for D (5 bases). V was pared by 6 bases and J by 7 bases, with 18 bases between. This CDR3 contains 14 residues. Germline-derived CDR1 and CDR2 are MNHEY and SVGAGI. CDR3 nucleotides: TGTGCCAGCAGCCCCGGACACCCAGCGGGTGGCTACACCTTC. Amino acid sequence: CASSPGHPAGGYTF.

This chain joins TRBV7-8 and TRBJ1-2, with D possibly TRBD1 on 6 matching bases. This CDR3 has 16 amino acids. Germline lookup yields CDR1 SGHVS and CDR2 FQNEAQ. V was trimmed by 0 bases and J by 5 bases, leaving 16 bases between them. DNA of the CDR3: TGTGCCAGCAGCTTAGCGGGGAGCAGGGGATGGTATGGCTACACCTTC. It is translated as CASSLAGSRGWYGYTF.

V gene TRBV19 combines with J gene TRBJ1-2, with D perhaps TRBD1 (5 bases). The CDR3 spans 14 residues. Trimming removed 7 bases from V and 3 bases from J, with 15 bases in between. Per the germline V gene, CDR1 is LNHDA and CDR2 is SQIVND (reference sequence). The CDR3 spells CASTTPGLYYGYTF. CDR3 nucleotide sequence: TGTGCCAGTACCACGCCGGGACTATACTATGGCTACACCTTC.

This clone occurred once. The CDR3 sequence: CASSFLRGQGGSNTEAFF. For the CDR3, the DNA is TGTGCCAGCAGCTTCCTTCGGGGACAGGGTGGCAGTAACACTGAAGCTTTCTTT. V usage is TRBV7-9 and J usage is TRBJ1-1; 9 positions match TRBD1. Germline CDR1 reads SEHNR; CDR2 reads FQNEAQ (reference sequence). The CDR3 consists of 18 residues. Trimming cost V 3 bases and J 2 bases; bases outside gene matches: 13. The full variable domain, with the rest looked up from reference TRBV7-9 and TRBJ1-1, is DTGVSQNPRHKITKRGQNVTFRCDPISEHNRLYWYRQTLGQGPEFLTYFQNEAQLEKSRLLSDRFSAERPKGSFSTLEIQRTEQGDSAMYLCASSFLRGQGGSNTEAFFGQGTRLTVV.

This chain links TRBV7-2 with TRBJ2-2; D is uncertain. Trimming took off 3 bases at V and 2 bases at J, with 13 bases between the two ends. This CDR3 comprises 16 residues. From germline, CDR1 is SGHTA and CDR2 FQGNSA. The chain's CDR3 is CASSLRTVVNTGELFF. The CDR3 nucleotides are TGTGCCAGCAGCTTGCGAACCGTCGTCAACACCGGGGAGCTGTTTTTT.

This rearrangement joins TRBV7-3 to TRBJ2-1; D is perhaps TRBD2 (6 bases). The CDR3 spans 16 residues. V was clipped by 0 bases and J by 2 bases, with 11 bases between them. In germline, CDR1 is SGHTA, CDR2 FQGTGA. As DNA, the CDR3 is TGTGCCAGCAGCTTAACGGCGGGATTTCCCTACAATGAGCAGTTCTTC. It codes for CASSLTAGFPYNEQFF.

The chain couples TRBV5-1 to TRBJ2-1; the match to TRBD2 covers 9 bases. The CDR3 has 15 amino acids. Losses at the gene ends were 2 bases for V and 8 bases for J; bases not matched to a gene: 8. The germline CDR1 and CDR2 sequences are SGHRS and YFSETQ. CDR3 residues: CASSFSGRSHDEQFF. CDR3 nucleotide sequence: TGCGCCAGCAGCTTTAGCGGGAGAAGCCATGATGAGCAGTTCTTC.

V is TRBV6-5 and J is TRBJ1-3; TRBD1 is a possible D gene (6 bases). The germline V gene encodes CDR1 MNHEY and CDR2 SVGAGI. The CDR3 has 15 amino acids. V lost 4 bases and J 0 bases, leaving 10 bases between the germline ends. The CDR3 region has the DNA TGTGCCAGCAGTTCCGGACAGATCTCTGGAAACACCATATATTTT. Its translation: CASSSGQISGNTIYF.

This clone was found once. The genes are TRBV6-6 and TRBJ2-3; 9 bases align to TRBD1. CDR1 and CDR2 from the germline V gene are MNHNY and SVGAGI (reference sequence). This CDR3 region has 15 residues. Trimming removed 2 bases from V and 5 bases from J; junction bases left unmatched: 5. The CDR3 DNA reads TGTGCCAGCAGTTACAGGGGACAGGGTGGAGATACGCAGTATTTT. It yields the protein CASSYRGQGGDTQYF.

This clone was seen just once. J is TRBJ2-5 and V is TRBV9; 7 bases map to TRBD1. The CDR3 has 12 amino acids. V shed 0 bases and J 9 bases; nucleotides not matched to a gene: 2. Germline CDR1 reads SGDLS; CDR2 reads YYNGEE. DNA of the CDR3: TGTGCCAGCAGCGTAGATAGGGGGCCCCAGTACTTC. Translated: CASSVDRGPQYF. The whole variable domain, filled in from reference TRBV9 and TRBJ2-5, reads DSGVTQTPKHLITATGQRVTLRCSPRSGDLSVYWYQQSLDQGLQFLIQYYNGEERAKGNILERFSAQQFPDLHSELNLSSLELGDSALYFCASSVDRGPQYFGPGTRLLVL.

The sample holds one count of this clone. Other DNA sequences in this specimen translate into the identical CDR3. This chain connects TRBV4-2 to TRBJ2-5; D possibly corresponds to TRBD2 (5 bases). There are 13 residues in the CDR3. V lost 0 bases and J 8 bases, leaving 10 bases between the germline ends. Germline loops: CDR1 LGHNA, CDR2 YNFKEQ. In DNA form, the CDR3 reads TGTGCCAGCAGCCAAGAAGGTCGGGAAACCCAGTACTTC. Protein product: CASSQEGRETQYF.

The gene calls are TRBV9 and TRBJ1-6; weak D call: TRBD1 (5 bases). The CDR3 consists of 15 residues. The germline CDR1 and CDR2 sequences are SGDLS and YYNGEE. V lost 3 bases to trimming and J lost 9 bases, with 16 bases between them. CDR3 amino acids: CASSAAGLTTSPLHF. CDR3 nucleotides: TGTGCCAGCAGCGCAGCGGGACTTACCACTTCACCCCTCCACTTT.

This chain uses TRBV28 with TRBJ2-3; tentative D call: TRBD2 (6 bases). Per germline, CDR1 MDHEN and CDR2 SYDVKM. V dropped 3 bases and J dropped 0 bases, with 19 bases sitting between them. This CDR3 spans 18 amino acids. Written as DNA, the CDR3 is TGTGCCAGCAGTTTCGAGCTAGCGCCCTATTCTAGCACAGATACGCAGTATTTT. This codes for CASSFELAPYSSTDTQYF.

J is TRBJ2-1 and V is TRBV5-1, with a possible D match to TRBD1 (5 bases). Between the trimmed V and J ends, which lost 4 bases and 5 bases, there was a span of 13 bases. CDR1 SGHRS and CDR2 YFSETQ come from the germline V gene. CDR3 length equals 14 residues. The CDR3 DNA follows: TGCGCCAGCAGCCCTGGCTCACAGGACAATGAGCAGTTCTTC. As protein: CASSPGSQDNEQFF.

The chain uses TRBV5-6 and TRBJ2-5; possibly TRBD1 for D (5 bases). Germline-derived CDR1 and CDR2 are SGHDT and YYEEEE. Trimming stripped 1 base from V and 5 bases from J, with 9 bases between. This CDR3 is built from 13 residues. The CDR3 sequence: CASSLRGRETQYF. CDR3 bases: TGTGCCAGCAGCTTGAGGGGTAGGGAGACCCAGTACTTC.

J is TRBJ2-5 and V is TRBV5-4; 7 bases are a match to TRBD1. CDR1 and CDR2 from the germline V gene are SGHNT and YYREEE (reference sequence). Unmatched junction bases numbered 10, after V lost 4 bases and J lost 1 base. This CDR3 has 16 residues. DNA of the CDR3: TGTGCCAGCAGCCCTGGCCGGGACAGAGGCCAAGAGACCCAGTACTTC. Its translation is CASSPGRDRGQETQYF. The whole variable domain, remainder taken from reference TRBV5-4 and TRBJ2-5, is ETGVTQSPTHLIKTRGQQVTLRCSSQSGHNTVSWYQQALGQGPQFIFQYYREEENGRGNFPPRFSGLQFPNYSSELNVNALELDDSALYLCASSPGRDRGQETQYFGPGTRLLVL.

The DNA of the CDR3 is TGTGCCAGCAGTCTATCAGGGGGTCTTAGGGAAGCTTTCTTT. Protein sequence: CASSLSGGLREAFF. V gene TRBV28 combines with J gene TRBJ1-1, with TRBD1 matching 7 bases. V lost 5 bases and J lost 8; bases outside the gene matches: 11. Germline V gives CDR1 MDHEN, CDR2 SYDVKM. This CDR3 is built from 14 residues.

This clone appeared a single time. This chain joins TRBV6-5 and TRBJ2-7; D is possibly TRBD1 or TRBD2 (5 bases each). CDR1 is MNHEY, CDR2 SVGAGI, per germline. The CDR3 sequence is 15 residues long. Trimming pared 8 bases from V and 2 bases from J, leaving 19 bases between. The CDR3 sequence: CASQLTGTVPYEQYF. CDR3 DNA: TGTGCCAGCCAATTGACCGGGACGGTCCCCTACGAGCAGTACTTC.

As concerns this clone: This CDR3 is also generated by other DNA sequences in the sample. The rearrangement joins TRBV29-1 to TRBJ2-1, with TRBD2 as a possible D gene (5 bases). Germline assignment: CDR1 SQVTM and CDR2 ANQGSEA. This CDR3 is 10 amino acids long. V was shortened by 6 bases and J by 8 bases, with 8 bases between the two germline ends. CDR3 region: CSVGSYEQFF. CDR3 nucleotide sequence: TGCAGCGTGGGGAGCTATGAGCAGTTCTTC.

The rearrangement joins TRBV18 to TRBJ2-1; D is unclear. The CDR3 spans 14 residues. Trimming took off 7 bases at V and 0 bases at J, with 10 bases between the two ends. Germline V gene lookup returns CDR1 KGHSH and CDR2 LQKENI. CDR3 protein: CASCAQSSYNEQFF. The CDR3 DNA sequence: TGTGCCAGCTGCGCTCAGAGCTCCTACAATGAGCAGTTCTTC. The variable domain in full, with the rest retrieved from reference TRBV18 and TRBJ2-1, is NAGVMQNPRHLVRRRGQEARLRCSPMKGHSHVYWYRQLPEEGLKFMVYLQKENIIDESGMPKERFSAEFPKEGPSILRIQQVVRGDSAAYFCASCAQSSYNEQFFGPGTRLTVL.